This T cell receptor (beta chain) was captured by sequencing in a study of blood T cell repertoires in COVID-19. Germline assignment: CDR1 MNHEY and CDR2 SVGAGI. The CDR3 is 15 residues long. With V trimmed by 4 bases and J by 6 bases, 2 bases remained unmatched. Here immunoSEQ multiplex PCR was the method, and the copy in TCRdb shows in-frame clones only, minus some. The sample includes some 100,000 clones, approximately 92% of them seen just once. The chain is built from TRBV6-5 and TRBJ2-3, with 15 bases matching TRBD2. Sample: peripheral blood. This clonotype was sampled from a woman in her fifties or sixties with active COVID-19. The CDR3 DNA sequence: TGTGCCAGCAGTTCCGGGACTAGCGGGGGGGATACGCAGTATTTT. This gives the protein CASSSGTSGGDTQYF.